This TCR beta chain is from a study of a mutant IDH1 vaccine in newly diagnosed glioma. Study at large: Patients began vaccination 4-6 weeks after radiotherapy alone, or with temozolomide cycles. The therapy given earlier, which was standard therapy, consisted of radiotherapy, temozolomide, or both, and most of the patients received both.

The V end was cut by 2 bases, the J end by 7 bases, with 9 bases between. Germline lookup yields CDR1 LNHDA and CDR2 SQIVND (reference sequence). The CDR3 extends over 14 amino acids. Comment on this clone: As yet, its antigen is unknown.

Repertoires were generated with immunoSEQ multiplex PCR, while TCRdb's copy carries only in-frame clones and drops some. The sample shows approximately 84,000 clones, 81% of them seen only once. Noted time point: week 47, end of study. With topical imiquimod, each dose of the vaccine consisted of 300 ug of mutant IDH1 20-mer peptide. In weeks 1, 3, 5, 7, 11, 15, 19 and 23, patients were immunized, eight times in all. The sample in question was PBMCs, obtained from a glioma patient whose treatment included an IDH1 peptide vaccine. The source of this sequence is a man aged 40-49 years with glioma. The chain combines TRBV19 with TRBJ1-6, with D possibly being TRBD1 (5 bases). The CDR3 DNA reads TGTGCCAGTAGTATACAGGGTATGAATTCACCCCTCCACTTT. Its translation: CASSIQGMNSPLHF.